This is a list of T cell receptor beta chains from one sample in a study of regulatory T cells in long-lasting Graves disease. TCRdb itself ran the multiplex PCR reads through MiXCR, one entry per CDR3 protein. The sample gives 650,000 to 700,000 distinct CDR3 sequences, about 32% of which show up once; about 40% is in the top ten. The sequences come from peripheral blood mononuclear cells (PBMCs), collected when the disease was refractory, from a patient treated with antithyroid drugs. These receptors were taken from a female donor with Graves disease. CDR3s include the opening cysteine and the closing phenylalanine or tryptophan. The D gene is left open where the match is weak. Clone size, where shown, is once, few, many, or a class for clones that have expanded.

CDR3 length,J gene,D gene,clone size,V gene,CDR3 DNA,CDR3 protein
15,TRBJ2-5,.,.,TRBV5-1,TGCGCCAGCAGCCACCTCCGACTAGTAGAAGAGACCCAGTACTTC,CASSHLRLVEETQYF
14,TRBJ2-7,.,.,TRBV18,TGTGCCAGCTCACCCCAGCACACCTCCTACGAGCAGTACTTC,CASSPQHTSYEQYF
17,TRBJ1-1,.,.,TRBV6-2/TRBV6-3,TGTGCCAGCAGTGAAGAGGGCGGCTATAACATGAACACTGAAGCTTTCTTT,CASSEEGGYNMNTEAFF
13,TRBJ1-1,.,few,TRBV24-1,TGTGCCACCAGGGACAGTTCGAACACTGAAGCTTTCTTT,CATRDSSNTEAFF
15,TRBJ1-4,.,few,TRBV18,TGTGCCAGCTCACCAGAGACAGGAGGGAATGAAAAACTGTTTTTT,CASSPETGGNEKLFF
13,TRBJ2-3,.,many,TRBV20-1,TGCAGTGCCCAAGTAGCCCCCACAGATACGCAGTATTTT,CSAQVAPTDTQYF
15,TRBJ2-7,TRBD2,few,TRBV6-1,TGTGCCAGCAGTGAAGGGCTAGCGGGATATGACGAGCAGTACTTC,CASSEGLAGYDEQYF
22,TRBJ2-6,TRBD2,few,TRBV6-1,TGTGCCAGCAGTCACCCCGCACTAGCGGGAGGGCCTAGGATACCTGGGGCCAACGTCCTGACTTTC,CASSHPALAGGPRIPGANVLTF
14,TRBJ1-6,.,.,TRBV6-1,TGTGCCAGCATTAGACAGACCTATAATTCACCCCTCCACTTT,CASIRQTYNSPLHF
20,TRBJ2-6,.,.,TRBV6-2/TRBV6-3,TGTGCCAGCAGTGATGCCCTGTCGGGACTGGGTAAAGGGGGGGCCAACGTCCTGACTTTC,CASSDALSGLGKGGANVLTF
18,TRBJ1-1,TRBD1,.,TRBV5-1,TGCGCCAGCAGCGGACCTTGGGCAGGGGGCACCGGGAACACTGAAGCTTTCTTT,CASSGPWAGGTGNTEAFF
14,TRBJ1-2,.,many,TRBV29-1,TGCAGCGTTGAAGGGGGGGGAAACTACTATGGCTACACCTTC,CSVEGGGNYYGYTF
15,TRBJ1-2,TRBD1,many,TRBV2,TGTGCCAGCAGTGAAAGGGGACAGGGTAGGAATGGCTACACCTTC,CASSERGQGRNGYTF
18,TRBJ1-1,.,few,TRBV15,TGTGCCACCAGCAGAGATGTTACGGGGCCTACCTTGAACACTGAAGCTTTCTTT,CATSRDVTGPTLNTEAFF
13,TRBJ1-1,.,.,TRBV28,TGTGCCAGCAGCCAACCCCCCGGGGAGCAAGCTTTCTTT,CASSQPPGEQAFF
14,TRBJ1-2,.,many,TRBV6-5,TGTGCCAGCAGTTATTTCGGGGAATCGGATGGCTACACCTTC,CASSYFGESDGYTF
16,TRBJ2-5,TRBD2,many,TRBV28,TGTGCCAGCAACCCTACGGGACTAGCGGGAGAAGAGACCCAGTACTTC,CASNPTGLAGEETQYF
14,TRBJ1-2,.,.,TRBV3-1,TGTGCCAGCAGCCAAGATTTGAGAATAGAAGGCTACACCTTC,CASSQDLRIEGYTF
13,TRBJ2-4,.,once,TRBV20-1,TGCAGTGCTAGTGCTGTAGCCAAAAACATTCAGTACTTC,CSASAVAKNIQYF
13,TRBJ2-7,TRBD1,.,TRBV6-5,TGTGCCAGCAGTTACCGCACAGGGGCCGAGCAGTACTTC,CASSYRTGAEQYF
15,TRBJ1-5,.,.,TRBV20-1,TGCAGTGCCAGACTTGGGCAGGGGATAAATCAGCCCCAGCATTTT,CSARLGQGINQPQHF
13,TRBJ1-2,.,few,TRBV27,TGTGCCAGCAGTCCCGCGGGGGAAGGTGGCTACACCTTC,CASSPAGEGGYTF
14,TRBJ2-2,.,.,TRBV7-9,TGTGCCAGCAGCTTGAGCAGGGTGATCGGGGAGCTGTTTTTT,CASSLSRVIGELFF
13,TRBJ1-2,.,many,TRBV6-1,TGTGCCAGCACCCCACAGGGTACCCATGGCTACACCTTC,CASTPQGTHGYTF
14,TRBJ1-6,TRBD1,.,TRBV2,TGTGCCAGCAGTGCAGGACAGGGGTATTCACCCCTCCACTTT,CASSAGQGYSPLHF
14,TRBJ1-2,.,few,TRBV5-1,TGCGCCAGCAGACAACTAGGGGGGGCGCCTGGCTACACCTTC,CASRQLGGAPGYTF
15,TRBJ2-7,.,.,TRBV20-1,TGCAGTGCTAGAGATTCAAAACCGAGCTCCTACGAGCAGTACTTC,CSARDSKPSSYEQYF
14,TRBJ1-2,TRBD1,few,TRBV29-1,TGCAGCGCCCCCACCCAGACAGGGGGCAGTGGCTACACCTTC,CSAPTQTGGSGYTF
15,TRBJ2-2,.,few,TRBV28,TGTGCCAGCAGCCGGGCACTTCCGGGCACCGGGGAGCTGTTTTTT,CASSRALPGTGELFF
15,TRBJ2-7,TRBD2,few,TRBV7-9,TGTGCCAGCAGTATGACTAGCGGGAGTATTTACGAGCAGTACTTC,CASSMTSGSIYEQYF
15,TRBJ2-2,.,few,TRBV27,TGTGCCAGCAGTTCGGGACTTCTGAACACCGGGGAGCTGTTTTTT,CASSSGLLNTGELFF
14,TRBJ1-1,.,.,TRBV25-1,TGTGCCAGCAGTGTGGCGAGAGCGGGCACTGAAGCTTTCTTT,CASSVARAGTEAFF
14,TRBJ1-1,.,.,TRBV20-1,TGCAGTGCTAGATCGGACGCCATGAACACTGAAGCTTTCTTT,CSARSDAMNTEAFF
13,TRBJ1-4,.,many,TRBV18,TGTGCCAGCTCACCGGGCCTCCGGGAAAAACTGTTTTTT,CASSPGLREKLFF
17,TRBJ1-5,.,.,TRBV28,TGTGCCAGCAGCAACAACAGGGAGATCAGGAGCAATCAGCCCCAGCATTTT,CASSNNREIRSNQPQHF
15,TRBJ1-2,TRBD1,few,TRBV27,TGTGCCAGCAGTTTGTCGACAGGGGGAAACTATGGCTACACCTTC,CASSLSTGGNYGYTF
13,TRBJ1-4,.,.,TRBV2,TGTGCCAGCAGTGAAGCAACTAATGAAAAACTGTTTTTT,CASSEATNEKLFF